The rows below give T cell receptor beta chains drawn from one sample of a study of regulatory T cells in long-lasting Graves disease. TCRdb independently ran MiXCR on the multiplex PCR reads; one entry per CDR3 protein. This repertoire shows fewer than 650,000 distinct CDR3 sequences, 16% found once; its top ten account for roughly 18%. The same data also went into a second study, on T cells in Graves' hyperthyroidism and ophthalmopathy.

The sequencing here drew on peripheral blood mononuclear cells (PBMCs), taken at new diagnosis, from a patient treated with antithyroid drugs. These receptors were taken from a woman aged 25 to 45 with Graves disease. Both conserved end residues are part of each CDR3. The D gene is left open where the match is weak. Rows may omit the clone size; those that give it use once, few, many or a size class.

TRBV27,-,TRBJ2-3,few,TGTGCCAGCAGTTTAAGCCCCGGGAGATGGCCCGGCACAGATACGCAGTATTTT,CASSLSPGRWPGTDTQYF
TRBV6-1,-,TRBJ1-1,-,TGTGCCAGCAGTGGAGACCGGGCAGCGGTCTGGAACACTGAAGCTTTCTTT,CASSGDRAAVWNTEAFF
TRBV11-2,TRBD2,TRBJ2-7,many,TGTGCCAGCAGCTCTCTAGGGACTAGCGGGAGAAGCTCCTACGAGCAGTACTTC,CASSSLGTSGRSSYEQYF
TRBV20-1,-,TRBJ1-5,few,TGCAGTGCCCACGCCTCTGAGGACACATTCTTTAGCAATCAGCCCCAGCATTTT,CSAHASEDTFFSNQPQHF
TRBV10-3,-,TRBJ2-7,many,TGTGCCATCAGTGCTCCCCGGGGCTTCCTATCCTACGAGCAGTACTTC,CAISAPRGFLSYEQYF
TRBV28,TRBD1,TRBJ2-4,many,TGTGCCAGCAGCCTCAGGGGGACAGGGAACATTCAGTACTTC,CASSLRGTGNIQYF
TRBV18,-,TRBJ2-7,-,TGTGCCAGCTCACCGAACGTACAGGGACTCTCCTACGAGCAGTACTTC,CASSPNVQGLSYEQYF
TRBV5-1,-,TRBJ2-2,-,TGCGCCAGCAGCTTGGCCGGGAGTTCTTTGCCCGGGGAGCTGTTTTTT,CASSLAGSSLPGELFF
TRBV28,-,TRBJ1-1,many,TGTGCCAGCAGTCCTGGATGGGGCAACACTGAAGCTTTCTTT,CASSPGWGNTEAFF
TRBV29-1,-,TRBJ2-5,many,TGCAGCGTTGAGCCCGAGGTCCCAAATCTACCCCAGTACTTC,CSVEPEVPNLPQYF
TRBV6-5,-,TRBJ1-1,few,TGTGCCAGCAGTTACTCATTTTCGAACACTGAAGCTTTCTTT,CASSYSFSNTEAFF
TRBV6-1,-,TRBJ2-7,-,TGTGCCAGCAGTGAACGGGCCGGTTACGAGCAGTACTTC,CASSERAGYEQYF
TRBV6-1,-,TRBJ1-5,-,TGTGCCAGCAGTGACGCGCAGGGGATAGGCAATCAGCCCCAGCATTTT,CASSDAQGIGNQPQHF
TRBV7-9,-,TRBJ1-1,many,TGTGCCAGCAGCTTAGCAGGACCGAACACTGAAGCTTTCTTT,CASSLAGPNTEAFF
TRBV6-1,TRBD1,TRBJ2-2,many,TGTGCCAGCCACAGGGGCGCGAGCGGGGAGCTGTTTTTT,CASHRGASGELFF
TRBV11-3,TRBD1,TRBJ2-1,many,TGTGCCAGCAGCTTGAGGGACAGGGCGAATGAGCAGTTCTTC,CASSLRDRANEQFF
TRBV13,-,TRBJ1-1,few,TGTGCCAGCAGCGGACTCCAGGGTCAGGTCACTGAAGCTTTCTTT,CASSGLQGQVTEAFF
TRBV10-3,-,TRBJ1-1,few,TGTGCCATCAGTGATGGAGTCGGCGGGCCTGAAGCTTTCTTT,CAISDGVGGPEAFF
TRBV2,TRBD2,TRBJ2-1,many,TGTGCCAGCAGTACCCTAGCGGGAGTTGGCAATGAGCAGTTCTTC,CASSTLAGVGNEQFF
TRBV28,-,TRBJ2-7,-,TGTGCCAGTCAGACAGGCGGTAGATACGAGCAGTACTTC,CASQTGGRYEQYF
TRBV10-3,TRBD1,TRBJ1-1,many,TGTGCCATCAGTGAGACATCCCGGGACAGTGCTGAAGCTTTCTTT,CAISETSRDSAEAFF
TRBV27,-,TRBJ2-2,many,TGTGCCAGCAGCCCGTGGGGAACCGGGGAGCTGTTTTTT,CASSPWGTGELFF
TRBV11-2,-,TRBJ1-2,many,TGTGCCAGCAGCCCAGTGTCGCGGTTACCGGGCTATGGCTACACCTTC,CASSPVSRLPGYGYTF
TRBV9,TRBD2,TRBJ2-2,few,TGTGCCAGCAGCGTAGCTCCTAGCGGAGCGGGTACCGGGGAGCTGTTTTTT,CASSVAPSGAGTGELFF
TRBV20-1,TRBD1,TRBJ1-2,-,TGCAGTGCTATGCGAGGGGGCCTAGCTAACTATGGCTACACCTTC,CSAMRGGLANYGYTF
TRBV20-1,TRBD1,TRBJ1-5,few,TGCAGTGCGGACAGGGCAGGCAATCAGCCCCAGCATTTT,CSADRAGNQPQHF
TRBV7-2,TRBD1,TRBJ2-7,few,TGTGCCAGCAGCATGGGGGACAGCTACGAGCAGTACTTC,CASSMGDSYEQYF
TRBV27,-,TRBJ2-3,many,TGTGCCAGCAGTTCCCCTGCGGCTAGCACAGATACGCAGTATTTT,CASSSPAASTDTQYF
TRBV2,TRBD1,TRBJ1-2,many,TGTGCCAGCAGTGGAAGAGACAGGGGAAACTATGGCTACACCTTC,CASSGRDRGNYGYTF
TRBV20-1,-,TRBJ2-5,many,TGCAGTGCTAGAGATGGCAGAGAGACCCAGTACTTC,CSARDGRETQYF
TRBV29-1,TRBD1,TRBJ1-2,many,TGCAGCGTTGTACCCCGGGACAGGGGATTCTATGGCTACACCTTC,CSVVPRDRGFYGYTF